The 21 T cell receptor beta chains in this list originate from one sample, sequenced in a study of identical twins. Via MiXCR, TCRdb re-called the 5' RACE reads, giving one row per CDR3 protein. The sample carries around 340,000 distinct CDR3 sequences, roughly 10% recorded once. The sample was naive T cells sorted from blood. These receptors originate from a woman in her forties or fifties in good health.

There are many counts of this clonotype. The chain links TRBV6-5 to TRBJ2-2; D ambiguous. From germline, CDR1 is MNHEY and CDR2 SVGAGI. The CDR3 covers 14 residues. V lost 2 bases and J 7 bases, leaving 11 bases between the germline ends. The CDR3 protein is CASSYVFRVGELFF. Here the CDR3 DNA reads TGTGCCAGCAGTTACGTCTTTAGGGTCGGGGAGCTGTTTTTT.

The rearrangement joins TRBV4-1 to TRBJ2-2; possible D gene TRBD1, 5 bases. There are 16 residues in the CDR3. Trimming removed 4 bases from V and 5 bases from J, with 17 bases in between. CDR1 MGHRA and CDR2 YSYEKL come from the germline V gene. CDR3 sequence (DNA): TGCGCCAGCAGCCTAACCCCAGGGCGTGGGACCGGGGAGCTGTTTTTT. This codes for CASSLTPGRGTGELFF.

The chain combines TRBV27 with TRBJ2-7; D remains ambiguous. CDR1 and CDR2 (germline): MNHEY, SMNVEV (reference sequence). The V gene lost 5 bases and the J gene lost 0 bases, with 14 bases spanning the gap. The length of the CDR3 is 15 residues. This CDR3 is CASSPQLESSYEQYF. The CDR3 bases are TGTGCCAGCAGTCCCCAGTTGGAGAGCTCCTACGAGCAGTACTTC.

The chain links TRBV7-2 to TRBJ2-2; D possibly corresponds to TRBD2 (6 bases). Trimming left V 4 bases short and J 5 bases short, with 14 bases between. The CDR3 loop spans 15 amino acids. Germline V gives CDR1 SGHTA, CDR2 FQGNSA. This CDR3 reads CASSYPGVGTGELFF. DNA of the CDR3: TGTGCCAGCAGCTACCCGGGAGTCGGAACCGGGGAGCTGTTTTTT.

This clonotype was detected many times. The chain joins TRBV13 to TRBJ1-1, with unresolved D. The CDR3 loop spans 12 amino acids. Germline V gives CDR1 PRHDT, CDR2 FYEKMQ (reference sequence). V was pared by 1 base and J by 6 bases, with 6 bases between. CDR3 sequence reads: CASSLAWAEAFF. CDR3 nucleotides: TGTGCCAGCAGCTTAGCGTGGGCTGAAGCTTTCTTT.

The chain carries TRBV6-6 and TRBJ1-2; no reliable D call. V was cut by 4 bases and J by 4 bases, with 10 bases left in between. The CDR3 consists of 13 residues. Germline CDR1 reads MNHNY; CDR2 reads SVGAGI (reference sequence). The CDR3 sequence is CASSLDGPYGYTF. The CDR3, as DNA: TGTGCCAGCAGTTTGGACGGACCCTATGGCTACACCTTC.

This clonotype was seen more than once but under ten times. CDR3 loop: CASSQDPGGYTF. The DNA for the CDR3 is TGTGCCAGCAGCCAAGACCCCGGTGGCTACACCTTC. The rearrangement uses TRBV14 and TRBJ1-2; unclear D gene. The CDR3 length is 12 residues. The germline V gene encodes CDR1 SGHDN and CDR2 FVKESK. V dropped 0 bases and J dropped 7 bases, with 6 bases sitting between them.

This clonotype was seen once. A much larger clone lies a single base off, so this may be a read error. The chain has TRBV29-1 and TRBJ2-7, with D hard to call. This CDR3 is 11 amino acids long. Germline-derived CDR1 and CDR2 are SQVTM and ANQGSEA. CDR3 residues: CSVGGLSEQSF. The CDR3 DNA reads TGCAGCGTTGGGGGTTTGAGCGAGCAGTCCTTC.

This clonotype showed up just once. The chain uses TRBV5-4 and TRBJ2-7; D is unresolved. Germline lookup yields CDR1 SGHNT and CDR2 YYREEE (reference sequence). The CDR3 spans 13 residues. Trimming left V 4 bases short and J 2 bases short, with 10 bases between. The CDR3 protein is CASSNGETYEQYF. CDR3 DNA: TGTGCCAGCAGCAATGGAGAGACCTACGAGCAGTACTTC. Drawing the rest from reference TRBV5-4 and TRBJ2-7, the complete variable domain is ETGVTQSPTHLIKTRGQQVTLRCSSQSGHNTVSWYQQALGQGPQFIFQYYREEENGRGNFPPRFSGLQFPNYSSELNVNALELDDSALYLCASSNGETYEQYFGPGTRLTVT.

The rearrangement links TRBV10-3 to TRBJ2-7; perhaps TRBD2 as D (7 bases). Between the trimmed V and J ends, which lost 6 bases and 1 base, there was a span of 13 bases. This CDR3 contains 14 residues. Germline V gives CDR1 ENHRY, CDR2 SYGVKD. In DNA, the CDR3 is TGTGCCATCAGGGGGGGGGACAAATCCTACGAGCAGTACTTC. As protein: CAIRGGDKSYEQYF.

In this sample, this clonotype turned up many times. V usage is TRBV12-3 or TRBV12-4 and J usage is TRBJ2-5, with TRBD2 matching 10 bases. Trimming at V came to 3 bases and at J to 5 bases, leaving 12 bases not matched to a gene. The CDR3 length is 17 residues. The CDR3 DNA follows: TGTGCCAGCAGTTTTCCCCGGACTAGCGGACGGAGGGAGACCCAGTACTTC. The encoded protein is CASSFPRTSGRRETQYF.

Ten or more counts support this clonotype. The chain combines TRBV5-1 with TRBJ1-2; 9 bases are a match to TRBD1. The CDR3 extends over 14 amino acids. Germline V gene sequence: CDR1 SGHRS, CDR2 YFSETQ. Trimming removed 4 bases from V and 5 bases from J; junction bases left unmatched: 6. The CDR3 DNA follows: TGCGCCAGCAGCCCACCTGGACAGGGGTATGGCTACACCTTC. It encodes CASSPPGQGYGYTF. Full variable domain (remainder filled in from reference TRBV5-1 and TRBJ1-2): KAGVTQTPRYLIKTRGQQVTLSCSPISGHRSVSWYQQTPGQGLQFLFEYFSETQRNKGNFPGRFSGRQFSNSRSEMNVSTLELGDSALYLCASSPPGQGYGYTFGSGTRLTVV.

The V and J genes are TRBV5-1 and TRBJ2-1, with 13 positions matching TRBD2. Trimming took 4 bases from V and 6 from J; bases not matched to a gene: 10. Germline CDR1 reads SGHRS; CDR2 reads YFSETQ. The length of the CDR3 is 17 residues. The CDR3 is CASSGTSGRASLNEQFF. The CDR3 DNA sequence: TGCGCCAGCAGCGGTACTAGCGGGAGGGCCAGTCTCAATGAGCAGTTCTTC.

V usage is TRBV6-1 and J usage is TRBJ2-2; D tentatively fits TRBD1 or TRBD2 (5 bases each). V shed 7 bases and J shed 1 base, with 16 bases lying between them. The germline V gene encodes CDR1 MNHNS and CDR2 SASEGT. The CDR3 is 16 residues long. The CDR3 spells CASKRAGTVNTGELFF. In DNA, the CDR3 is TGTGCCAGCAAAAGGGCCGGGACGGTGAACACCGGGGAGCTGTTTTTT.

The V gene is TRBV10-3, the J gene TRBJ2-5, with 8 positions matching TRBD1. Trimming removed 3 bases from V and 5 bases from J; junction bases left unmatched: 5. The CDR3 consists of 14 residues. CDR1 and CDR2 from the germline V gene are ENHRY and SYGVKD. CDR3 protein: CAISDRQGLETQYF. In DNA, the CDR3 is TGTGCCATCAGTGATCGACAGGGGTTGGAGACCCAGTACTTC.

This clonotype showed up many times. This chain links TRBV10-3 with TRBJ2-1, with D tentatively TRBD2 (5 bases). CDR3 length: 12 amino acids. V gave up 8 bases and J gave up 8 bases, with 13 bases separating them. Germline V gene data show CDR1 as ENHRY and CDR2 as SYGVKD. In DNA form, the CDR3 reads TGTGCCATCTCCGGAGTGGGAGATGAGCAGTTCTTC. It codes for CAISGVGDEQFF.

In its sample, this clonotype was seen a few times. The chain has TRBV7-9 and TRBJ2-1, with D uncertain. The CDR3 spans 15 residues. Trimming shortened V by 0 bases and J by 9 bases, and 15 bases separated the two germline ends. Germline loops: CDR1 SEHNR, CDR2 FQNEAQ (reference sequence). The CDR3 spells CASSLAGIKETEQFF. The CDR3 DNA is TGTGCCAGCAGCTTAGCGGGTATTAAGGAGACTGAGCAGTTCTTC.

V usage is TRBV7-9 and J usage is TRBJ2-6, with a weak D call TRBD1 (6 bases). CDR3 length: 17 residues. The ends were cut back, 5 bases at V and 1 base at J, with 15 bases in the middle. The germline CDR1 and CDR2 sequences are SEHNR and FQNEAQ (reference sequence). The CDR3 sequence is CASSPRGDRSGANVLTF. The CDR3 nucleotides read TGTGCCAGCAGCCCCAGGGGCGATAGGTCTGGGGCCAACGTCCTGACTTTC. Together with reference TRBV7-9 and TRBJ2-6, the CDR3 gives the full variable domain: DTGVSQNPRHKITKRGQNVTFRCDPISEHNRLYWYRQTLGQGPEFLTYFQNEAQLEKSRLLSDRFSAERPKGSFSTLEIQRTEQGDSAMYLCASSPRGDRSGANVLTFGAGSRLTVL.

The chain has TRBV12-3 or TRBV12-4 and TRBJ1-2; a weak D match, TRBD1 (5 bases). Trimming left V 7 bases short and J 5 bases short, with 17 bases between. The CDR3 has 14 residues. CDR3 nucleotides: TGTGCCAGCACCCTTTGGGGGTCTCTGTATGGCTACACCTTC. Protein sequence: CASTLWGSLYGYTF.

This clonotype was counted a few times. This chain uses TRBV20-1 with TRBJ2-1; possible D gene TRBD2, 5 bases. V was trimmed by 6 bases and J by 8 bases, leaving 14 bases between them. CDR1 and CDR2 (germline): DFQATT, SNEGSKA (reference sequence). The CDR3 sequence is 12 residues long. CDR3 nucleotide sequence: TGCAGTGCCGGACTCGTTACTTATGAGCAGTTCTTC. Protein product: CSAGLVTYEQFF.

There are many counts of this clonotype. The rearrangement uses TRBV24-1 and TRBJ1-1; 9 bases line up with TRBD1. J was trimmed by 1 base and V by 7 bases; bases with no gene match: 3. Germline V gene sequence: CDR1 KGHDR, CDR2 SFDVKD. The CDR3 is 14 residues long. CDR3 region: CATSPTGGNTEAFF. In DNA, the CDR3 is TGTGCCACCAGCCCGACAGGGGGGAACACTGAAGCTTTCTTT.